This T cell receptor beta chain is drawn from a study of blood T cell repertoires in COVID-19. Overall study: PBMCs, B-cell-depleted T cells, or T cells provided the cDNA or gDNA that made up the material.

Cohort placement rested on clinical history that participants reported themselves. Trimming left V 5 bases short and J 2 bases short, with 15 bases between. CDR3 length equals 16 residues. The V gene's germline CDR1 is MNHEY and CDR2 SVGEGT. In the authors' methods: Cell counts per sample came from amplifying reference gene primers. Using immunoSEQ multiplex PCR, the repertoire was profiled, and TCRdb retains in-frame clones only, with some absent. The DNA gave D and trimming, while V, J and clone size come from that table. Here the sample spans 250,000 or so clones, around 90% being singletons. The gene calls are TRBV6-2 or TRBV6-3 and TRBJ1-4, with D maybe TRBD1 (6 bases). The source is a woman aged 25-40 years with acute COVID-19. Sequenced material: PBMCs or T cells enriched from blood (not recorded which). CDR3 bases: TGTGCCAGCAGTCGCGACAGGATCACCACTAATGAAAAACTGTTTTTT. Translation: CASSRDRITTNEKLFF.